This is a list of T cell receptor beta chains from one sample in a study of shared clonotypes between healthy human individuals. Generated by immunoSEQ multiplex PCR, the TCRdb table keeps only in-frame clones and is missing some. Here the sample spans 2 million to 2.5 million clones, 90% to 97% being singletons. Sequenced input: naive CD4+ T cells sorted from blood. Receptors originate from a man younger than 30 in good health. Both conserved end residues are part of each CDR3. A D gene is named only where the DNA matches it firmly. Size is omitted from some rows. Given values are once, few, many or a class for expanded clones.

j_call: TRBJ2-2
clone_size: NA
d_call: TRBD1
v_call: TRBV7-9
cdr3_aa: CASTKMASRTGEGTGELFF
cdr3_nt: TGTGCCAGCACAAAGATGGCGAGTAGGACAGGCGAAGGAACCGGGGAGCTGTTTTTT

j_call: TRBJ2-5
clone_size: NA
d_call: TRBD1
v_call: TRBV18
cdr3_aa: CASSPPLTGGFETQYF
cdr3_nt: TGTGCCAGCTCACCACCGTTGACAGGGGGCTTCGAGACCCAGTACTTC

j_call: TRBJ1-5
clone_size: NA
d_call: NA
v_call: TRBV30
cdr3_aa: CAWTQTMGRQPQHF
cdr3_nt: TGTGCCTGGACCCAAACGATGGGGAGGCAGCCCCAGCATTTT

j_call: TRBJ2-1
clone_size: NA
d_call: NA
v_call: TRBV6-5
cdr3_aa: CASSSFTGTNEQFF
cdr3_nt: TGTGCCAGCAGTTCGTTCACCGGGACCAATGAGCAGTTCTTC

j_call: TRBJ2-3
clone_size: NA
d_call: NA
v_call: TRBV5-1
cdr3_aa: CASMTGPTDTQYF
cdr3_nt: TGCGCCAGCATGACAGGACCCACAGATACGCAGTATTTT

j_call: TRBJ1-4
clone_size: NA
d_call: NA
v_call: TRBV7-6
cdr3_aa: CASSAPGVEKLFF
cdr3_nt: TGTGCCAGCAGCGCCCCCGGGGTCGAAAAACTGTTTTTT

j_call: TRBJ1-1
clone_size: NA
d_call: NA
v_call: TRBV19
cdr3_aa: CASSIVGRMNTEAFF
cdr3_nt: TGTGCCAGTAGTATAGTAGGCAGGATGAACACTGAAGCTTTCTTT

j_call: TRBJ2-7
clone_size: NA
d_call: NA
v_call: TRBV7-9
cdr3_aa: CASSEGTVSSYEQYF
cdr3_nt: TGTGCCAGCAGCGAAGGGACGGTTAGCTCCTACGAGCAGTACTTC

j_call: TRBJ1-6
clone_size: once
d_call: NA
v_call: TRBV30
cdr3_aa: CAWNLGRSYNSPLHF
cdr3_nt: TGTGCCTGGAACCTTGGGCGGTCGTATAATTCACCCCTCCACTTT

j_call: TRBJ2-7
clone_size: NA
d_call: NA
v_call: TRBV5-1
cdr3_aa: CASSFLGGSEQYF
cdr3_nt: TGCGCCAGCAGCTTTTTAGGAGGATCCGAGCAGTACTTC

j_call: TRBJ2-3
clone_size: once
d_call: NA
v_call: TRBV7-3
cdr3_aa: CASSPKTRLLTDTQYF
cdr3_nt: TGTGCCAGCAGCCCCAAAACTCGGCTCCTTACAGATACGCAGTATTTT

j_call: TRBJ2-3
clone_size: NA
d_call: TRBD2
v_call: TRBV27
cdr3_aa: CASSLTSGATSTDTQYF
cdr3_nt: TGTGCCAGCAGTTTGACTAGCGGGGCAACTAGCACAGATACGCAGTATTTT

j_call: TRBJ1-2
clone_size: NA
d_call: NA
v_call: TRBV5-1
cdr3_aa: CASSLMAETPYGYTF
cdr3_nt: TGCGCCAGCAGCTTGATGGCAGAAACTCCCTATGGCTACACCTTC

j_call: TRBJ2-5
clone_size: once
d_call: NA
v_call: TRBV6-5
cdr3_aa: CASRRNTAGTQYF
cdr3_nt: TGTGCCAGCAGACGGAACACAGCTGGGACCCAGTACTTC

j_call: TRBJ2-3
clone_size: NA
d_call: NA
v_call: TRBV28
cdr3_aa: CASTTAGDGLTDTQYF
cdr3_nt: TGTGCCAGCACCACCGCCGGAGACGGCCTCACAGATACGCAGTATTTT

j_call: TRBJ2-5
clone_size: NA
d_call: NA
v_call: TRBV5-1
cdr3_aa: CASAFSLGSGETQYF
cdr3_nt: TGCGCCAGCGCCTTCTCTCTAGGGTCCGGGGAGACCCAGTACTTC

j_call: TRBJ1-4
clone_size: NA
d_call: NA
v_call: TRBV6-6
cdr3_aa: CASSDEGSREKLFF
cdr3_nt: TGTGCCAGCAGCGACGAGGGGTCCCGCGAAAAACTGTTTTTT

j_call: TRBJ1-3
clone_size: NA
d_call: NA
v_call: TRBV4-3
cdr3_aa: CASSPDSYSGNTIYF
cdr3_nt: TGCGCCAGCAGCCCCGACAGCTACTCTGGAAACACCATATATTTT

j_call: TRBJ1-5
clone_size: once
d_call: TRBD1
v_call: TRBV13
cdr3_aa: CASSLGGDRGGQPQHF
cdr3_nt: TGTGCCAGCAGCTTAGGTGGCGACAGGGGAGGTCAGCCCCAGCATTTT

j_call: TRBJ2-7
clone_size: NA
d_call: TRBD1
v_call: TRBV5-4
cdr3_aa: CASSKTGQGSYEQYF
cdr3_nt: TGTGCCAGCAGCAAGACGGGACAGGGGTCATATGAGCAGTACTTC

j_call: TRBJ1-5
clone_size: NA
d_call: TRBD1
v_call: TRBV28
cdr3_aa: CASSRQGNSGQPQHF
cdr3_nt: TGTGCCAGCAGCCGACAGGGGAATTCTGGGCAGCCCCAGCATTTT

j_call: TRBJ1-5
clone_size: NA
d_call: NA
v_call: TRBV7-2
cdr3_aa: CASSPKVRTDNQPQHF
cdr3_nt: TGTGCCAGCAGCCCAAAGGTCAGGACCGACAATCAGCCCCAGCATTTT

j_call: TRBJ2-5
clone_size: NA
d_call: TRBD2
v_call: TRBV18
cdr3_aa: CASSPRGLAGEQETQYF
cdr3_nt: TGTGCCAGCTCACCACGGGGACTAGCGGGGGAGCAAGAGACCCAGTACTTC

j_call: TRBJ1-2
clone_size: NA
d_call: TRBD1
v_call: TRBV4-2
cdr3_aa: CASSHPRAGTGFGYTF
cdr3_nt: TGTGCCAGCAGCCACCCTCGGGCCGGGACAGGGTTTGGCTACACCTTC

j_call: TRBJ2-2
clone_size: NA
d_call: NA
v_call: TRBV19
cdr3_aa: CASSISSVVPGELFF
cdr3_nt: TGTGCCAGTAGTATTTCATCAGTGGTACCCGGGGAGCTGTTTTTT

j_call: TRBJ2-1
clone_size: NA
d_call: NA
v_call: TRBV5-1
cdr3_aa: CASSPTGNSYNEQFF
cdr3_nt: TGCGCCAGCAGCCCCACAGGGAACTCCTACAATGAGCAGTTCTTC